The 13 T cell receptor beta chains below come from one sample, sequenced in a study of a mutant IDH1 vaccine in newly diagnosed glioma. The data were produced by immunoSEQ multiplex PCR, yet TCRdb's version contains in-frame clones alone and is incomplete. The sample comprises about 16,000 clones, about 95% of which are singletons, and over 3% rests with the top ten. Time point in this sample: baseline, week 1 (first vaccination visit). The sample's treatment: pre-vaccination baseline after standard-of-care therapy. The sequenced sample was peripheral blood mononuclear cells (PBMCs), obtained from a glioma patient treated with radiotherapy, temozolomide or both. The receptors were gathered from a woman younger than 35 with glioma. Some clones in this sample may be carry-over from other donors' samples.

The genes are TRBV4-2 and TRBJ1-5; D possibly corresponds to TRBD1 (5 bases). Germline CDR1 LGHNA, CDR2 YNFKEQ. The CDR3 is made up of 15 amino acids. V shed 5 bases and J shed 1 base, with 12 bases lying between them. The CDR3 DNA reads as TGTGCCAGCAGCAACCGGACAAGCAGCAATCAGCCCCAGCATTTT. As protein: CASSNRTSSNQPQHF.

The chain links TRBV11-2 to TRBJ2-7, with 8 bases identical to TRBD1. There are 15 residues in the CDR3. Losses at the gene ends were 5 bases for V and 5 bases for J; bases not matched to a gene: 11. Germline assignment: CDR1 SGHAT and CDR2 FQNNGV. The CDR3 DNA reads TGTGCCAGCAGCGCACAAGGACAGGGTTGGGACGAGCAGTACTTC. Translation gives CASSAQGQGWDEQYF.

The chain recombines TRBV6-5 with TRBJ2-7; 8 bases fit TRBD2. The CDR3 consists of 15 residues. J was trimmed by 2 bases and V by 0 bases; bases with no gene match: 3. Germline-derived CDR1 and CDR2 are MNHEY and SVGAGI. The CDR3 bases are TGTGCCAGCAGTTACTCCCGGGAGGGAACCTACGAGCAGTACTTC. As protein: CASSYSREGTYEQYF.

The chain has TRBV7-2 and TRBJ1-4, with no clear D. CDR1 is SGHTA, CDR2 FQGNSA, per germline. Trimming pared 5 bases from V and 5 bases from J, leaving 15 bases between. The CDR3 is 15 residues long. The CDR3 nucleotides are TGTGCCAGCAGCCCAGTGGACGGGGTGAATGAAAAACTGTTTTTT. Translating it yields CASSPVDGVNEKLFF.

The chain uses TRBV19 and TRBJ1-5; 10 bases are shared with TRBD1. Trimming cost V 6 bases and J 0 bases; bases outside gene matches: 11. In germline, CDR1 is LNHDA, CDR2 SQIVND (reference sequence). The CDR3 runs 18 residues. The CDR3 DNA follows: TGTGCCAGTAGAAGGATGACAGGGGGCTCAGTTAGCAATCAGCCCCAGCATTTT. Amino acids: CASRRMTGGSVSNQPQHF. Based on the CDR3 plus reference TRBV19 and TRBJ1-5, the full variable domain is DGGITQSPKYLFRKEGQNVTLSCEQNLNHDAMYWYRQDPGQGLRLIYYSQIVNDFQKGDIAEGYSVSREKKESFPLTVTSAQKNPTAFYLCASRRMTGGSVSNQPQHFGDGTRLSIL.

The rearrangement links TRBV2 to TRBJ2-3, with D uncertain. Per germline, CDR1 SNHLY and CDR2 FYNNEI. V lost 8 bases to trimming and J lost 4 bases, with 10 bases between them. The CDR3 sequence is 12 residues long. The CDR3 coding sequence is TGTGCCAGCGGCCGCTGGGCAGATACGCAGTATTTT. This translates into CASGRWADTQYF.

This sequence joins TRBV11-3 and TRBJ2-7; the D is unclear. V shed 1 base and J shed 1 base, with 8 bases lying between them. CDR3 length: 14 amino acids. Germline loops: CDR1 SGHNT, CDR2 YENEEA. Written as DNA, the CDR3 is TGTGCCAGCAGCTTAGGGCCAGAATCCTACGAGCAGTACTTC. It yields the protein CASSLGPESYEQYF. Using reference TRBV11-3 and TRBJ2-7 for the parts outside the CDR3, the full variable domain is EAGVVQSPRYKIIEKKQPVAFWCNPISGHNTLYWYLQNLGQGPELLIRYENEEAVDDSQLPKDRFSAERLKGVDSTLKIQPAELGDSAVYLCASSLGPESYEQYFGPGTRLTVT.

This chain joins TRBV6-1 and TRBJ2-6; a weak D match, TRBD1 (6 bases). CDR1 is MNHNS and CDR2 is SASEGT in the germline V gene. The CDR3 runs 15 residues. V lost 6 bases and J 2 bases, leaving 11 bases between the germline ends. The CDR3 DNA is TGTGCCAGCAGCCTCAGGGGTACTGGGGCCAACGTCCTGACTTTC. It yields the protein CASSLRGTGANVLTF.

The chain is built from TRBV11-1 and TRBJ2-7, with TRBD1 matching 7 bases. The CDR3 runs 15 residues. With 2 bases clipped from V and 2 bases from J, the junction kept 6 bases outside the gene matches. The germline CDR1 and CDR2 sequences are SGHAT and FQDESV (reference sequence). The CDR3 loop reads CASSLRQGGPYEQYF. CDR3 in DNA: TGTGCCAGCAGCTTAAGACAGGGCGGGCCCTACGAGCAGTACTTC.

The chain couples TRBV30 to TRBJ1-3; the match to TRBD1 covers 9 bases. V was clipped by 2 bases and J by 4 bases; unmatched bases: 6. From germline, CDR1 is GTSNPN and CDR2 SVGIG (reference sequence). CDR3 length equals 15 residues. CDR3 sequence reads: CAWSWNRGPGNTIYF. The CDR3 DNA follows: TGTGCCTGGAGTTGGAACAGGGGGCCAGGAAACACCATATATTTT.

V gene TRBV27 combines with J gene TRBJ1-5, with D uncertain. The CDR3 has 14 residues. Germline lookup yields CDR1 MNHEY and CDR2 SMNVEV (reference sequence). The ends were cut back, 3 bases at V and 1 base at J, with 7 bases in the middle. The CDR3 loop is CASSFGPSNQPQHF. The CDR3 DNA reads TGTGCCAGCAGTTTCGGACCGAGCAATCAGCCCCAGCATTTT.

The CDR3 sequence: CASSVLSDNSNQPQHF. CDR3 sequence (DNA): TGTGCCAGCAGCGTCTTATCCGACAATAGCAATCAGCCCCAGCATTTT. The J gene is TRBJ1-5, the V gene TRBV7-2; D uncertain. Trimming shortened V by 5 bases and J by 0 bases, and 14 bases separated the two germline ends. Per germline, CDR1 SGHTA and CDR2 FQGNSA. CDR3 length: 16 amino acids.

The rearrangement links TRBV5-4 to TRBJ2-5, with D perhaps TRBD1 or TRBD2 (5 bases each). The V gene lost 7 bases and the J gene lost 5 bases, with 15 bases spanning the gap. Germline assignment: CDR1 SGHNT and CDR2 YYREEE (reference sequence). This CDR3 is 13 amino acids long. The CDR3 region has the DNA TGTGCCAGCGCTGATGGGGACGGGGAGACCCAGTACTTC. It is translated as CASADGDGETQYF.